Only one count was recorded for the clone carrying this T cell receptor (beta chain). No antigen is known for it. The entry originates in a study of shared clonotypes between healthy human individuals. Study information: Per-donor plates numbered three CD4 naive, three CD4 memory, two CD8 naive and one CD8 memory.

Cells designated naive CD8 were CD45RO-negative and were positively selected for CCR7, with terminally differentiated effector memory CD45RA+ cells excluded. With 1 base removed from V and 0 bases from J, the gap between germline ends came to 7 bases. The CDR3 has 14 residues. Germline loops: CDR1 SGDLS, CDR2 YYNGEE. Every subset had its genomic DNA shared out evenly among several immunoSEQ plates. The protocol was immunoSEQ multiplex PCR, while the TCRdb copy is restricted to in-frame clones and leaves out a portion. The sample includes about 2 million clones, about 95% of them seen just once. Notes on the study in general: Researchers sampled blood only, noting tissue repertoires likely differ.

This clonotype was sampled from a man aged 18 to 30 in good health. The chain is built from TRBV9 and TRBJ1-1; the D is unclear. The sequencing sample was made of naive CD8+ T cells sorted from blood. CDR3 DNA: TGTGCCAGCAGCGTAACAGCCGTGAACACTGAAGCTTTCTTT. Encoded protein: CASSVTAVNTEAFF.